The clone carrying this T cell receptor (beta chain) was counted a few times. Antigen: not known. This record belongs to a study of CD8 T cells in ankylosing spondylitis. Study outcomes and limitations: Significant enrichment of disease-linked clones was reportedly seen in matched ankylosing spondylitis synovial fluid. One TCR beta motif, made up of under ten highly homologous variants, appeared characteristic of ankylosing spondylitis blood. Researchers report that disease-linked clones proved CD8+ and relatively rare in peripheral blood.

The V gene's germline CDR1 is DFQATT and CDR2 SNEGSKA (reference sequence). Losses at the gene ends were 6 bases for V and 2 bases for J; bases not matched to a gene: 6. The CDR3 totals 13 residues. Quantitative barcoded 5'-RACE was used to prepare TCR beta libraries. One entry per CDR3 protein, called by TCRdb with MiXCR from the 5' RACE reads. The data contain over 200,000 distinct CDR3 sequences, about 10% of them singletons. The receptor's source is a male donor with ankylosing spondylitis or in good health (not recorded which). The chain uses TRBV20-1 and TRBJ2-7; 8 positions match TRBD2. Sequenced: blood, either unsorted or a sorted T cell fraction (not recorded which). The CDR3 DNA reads TGCAGTGCCGCCGGCGGGGGGACCTACGAGCAGTACTTC. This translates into CSAAGGGTYEQYF.